This TCR beta chain was observed in a study of CD8 T cells in Susac syndrome. Trimming pared 1 base from V and 7 bases from J, leaving 11 bases between. The germline V gene has CDR1 SGHRS and CDR2 YFSETQ. This CDR3 contains 13 residues. This clonotype was detected once. Reverse transcription of roughly 0.45 to 1 ug RNA used random hexamers. From the immunoSEQ multiplex PCR reads, TCRdb called clonotypes with MiXCR, one entry per CDR3 protein. The sample records tens of thousands of distinct CDR3 sequences, roughly 94% being singletons. Sequencing was carried out using CD4+ T cells from PBMCs. The chain uses TRBV5-1 and TRBJ1-2; TRBD1 might be the D (5 bases). This TCR was recovered from a human donor with Susac syndrome. The CDR3 DNA follows: TGCGCCAGCAGCTTGAGGGACGCGGGTGGCTACACCTTC. As protein: CASSLRDAGGYTF.